This T cell receptor (beta chain) was retrieved from a study of shared clonotypes between healthy human individuals. Study observations and caveats: Sequencing depth was expected to influence donor clonotype sharing. Across several donors, naive CD4 shared 5% to 6.5%, naive CD8 under 4%, memory CD4 roughly 2.4%, memory CD8 around 0.42%. Relative to their counterparts shared across all four donors, non-shared clonotypes exhibited diminished generation probabilities.

In replicate PCRs of sorted subsets, around 200 ng DNA, tens of thousands of T cell genomes, was used. Here immunoSEQ multiplex PCR was the method, and the copy in TCRdb shows in-frame clones only, minus some. Here the sample spans 2 million to 2.5 million clones, 90% to 95% being singletons. For this clone: Its antigen remains unknown.

The sequenced material came from naive CD4+ T cells from PBMCs. Subset reported: CD45RA+ positively selected. The clonotype comes from a man between 18 and 29 years old in good health. Some clones in this sample may be carry-over from other donors' samples.

CDR3 nucleotides: TGCGCCAGCAGCTCGACCCCCGGACAGGGGGCCGAGCAGTACTTC. The encoded protein is CASSSTPGQGAEQYF. The rearrangement links TRBV5-1 to TRBJ2-7; 11 bases align to TRBD1. Germline trimming cut 3 bases from V and 6 bases from J; bases unmatched to any gene: 8. The CDR3 length is 15 residues. Looked up from germline, CDR1 is SGHRS and CDR2 is YFSETQ.